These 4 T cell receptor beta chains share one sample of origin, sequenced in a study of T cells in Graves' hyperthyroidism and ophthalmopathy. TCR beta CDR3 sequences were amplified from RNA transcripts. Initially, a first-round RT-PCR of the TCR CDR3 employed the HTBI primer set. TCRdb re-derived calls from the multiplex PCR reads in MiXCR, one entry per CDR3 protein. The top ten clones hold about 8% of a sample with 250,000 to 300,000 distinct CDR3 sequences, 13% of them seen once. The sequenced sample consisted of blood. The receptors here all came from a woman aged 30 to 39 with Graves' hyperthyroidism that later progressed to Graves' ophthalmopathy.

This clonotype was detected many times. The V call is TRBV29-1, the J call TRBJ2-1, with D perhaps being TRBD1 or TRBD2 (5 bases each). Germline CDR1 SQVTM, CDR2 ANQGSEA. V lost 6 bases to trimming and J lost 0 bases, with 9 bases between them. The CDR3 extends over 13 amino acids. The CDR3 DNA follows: TGCAGCGTCCGGGACCGCTCCTACAATGAGCAGTTCTTC. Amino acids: CSVRDRSYNEQFF.

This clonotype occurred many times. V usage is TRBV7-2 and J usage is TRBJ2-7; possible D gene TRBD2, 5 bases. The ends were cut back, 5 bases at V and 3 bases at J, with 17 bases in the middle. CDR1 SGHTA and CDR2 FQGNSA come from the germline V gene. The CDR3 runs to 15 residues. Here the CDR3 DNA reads TGTGCCAGCAGCCTCCTCGTTAGCGAATTCTACGAGCAGTACTTC. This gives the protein CASSLLVSEFYEQYF.

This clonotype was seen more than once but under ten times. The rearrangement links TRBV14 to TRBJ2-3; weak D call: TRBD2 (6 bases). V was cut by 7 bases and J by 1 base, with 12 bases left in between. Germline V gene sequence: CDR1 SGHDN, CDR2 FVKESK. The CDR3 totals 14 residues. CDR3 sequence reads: CASTPGLGTDTQYF. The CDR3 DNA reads TGTGCCAGCACCCCGGGACTCGGCACAGATACGCAGTATTTT.

CDR3 region: CAWTRDSGELDGYTF. DNA for the CDR3: TGTGCCTGGACCCGGGACAGCGGGGAGTTGGATGGCTACACCTTC. The J gene is TRBJ1-2, the V gene TRBV30; 7 nucleotides align to TRBD1. The J segment lost 6 bases and the V segment lost 4 bases, leaving 14 bases of the junction unmatched. Germline assignment: CDR1 GTSNPN and CDR2 SVGIG (reference sequence). The CDR3 consists of 15 residues.